The next 19 T cell receptor beta chains were all read from a single sample in a study of CD8 T cells in Susac syndrome. Roughly 0.45 to 1 ug RNA was reverse transcribed with random hexamers. TCRdb re-derived calls from the immunoSEQ multiplex PCR reads in MiXCR, one entry per CDR3 protein. There are about 440,000 distinct CDR3 sequences in the sample; approximately 85% occur only once, and 0.12% lies in the top ten. Sequencing used CD8+ T cells from PBMCs. The receptors were sampled from a human donor with multiple sclerosis.

The DNA for the CDR3 is TGTGCCAGCAGCCCACTGAGCGGGAGGGCCTACGAGCAGTACTTC. It translates to CASSPLSGRAYEQYF. This chain joins TRBV5-8 and TRBJ2-7; 10 positions match TRBD2. Germline-derived CDR1 and CDR2 are SGHTS and YDEGEE. The junction had 6 bases not matched to a gene; V was cut back by 4 bases and J by 2 bases. The CDR3 covers 15 residues.

The V gene is TRBV28, the J gene TRBJ1-1; 10 bases agree with TRBD1. V lost 4 bases to trimming and J lost 7 bases; unmatched junction nucleotides: 9. From germline, CDR1 is MDHEN and CDR2 SYDVKM. The CDR3 has 15 residues. The CDR3 sequence: CASSSRTGGRVEAFF. CDR3 coding DNA: TGTGCCAGCAGTTCGCGGACAGGGGGGCGGGTTGAAGCTTTCTTT.

This clonotype was counted a single time. The chain links TRBV27 to TRBJ2-1; TRBD1 agrees at 10 bases. V shed 5 bases, J shed 6 bases, and the junction held 10 bases outside the gene matches. The length of the CDR3 is 16 residues. Germline V gives CDR1 MNHEY, CDR2 SMNVEV (reference sequence). CDR3 sequence (DNA): TGTGCCAGCAGTAACCCTCCCTGGGACAGGGGCAATGAGCAGTTCTTC. Protein: CASSNPPWDRGNEQFF.

On this clonotype: Since no conserved phenylalanine or tryptophan closes the CDR3, a read error is the likely cause. The V call is TRBV29-1, the J call TRBJ2-1; 8 bases agree with TRBD1. The CDR3 covers 12 residues. Germline V CDR1 and CDR2: SQVTM, ANQGSEA. CDR3 sequence (DNA): TGCAGCGTGGAAGGACAGGGAGTAGCGCAGTTCCTC. Its translation: CSVEGQGVAQFL.

CDR3 in DNA: TGCAGTGCTAGAAGTAGGGAGCTAGCCAAAAACATTCAGTACTTC. Amino acids: CSARSRELAKNIQYF. This chain uses TRBV20-1 with TRBJ2-4, with a tentative D call TRBD2 (5 bases). There are 15 residues in the CDR3. Trimming cost V 2 bases and J 0 bases, with 11 bases left between them. Germline V CDR1 and CDR2: DFQATT, SNEGSKA (reference sequence).

This chain uses TRBV27 with TRBJ1-1; D call uncertain. The CDR3 has 13 amino acids. Germline V gene sequence: CDR1 MNHEY, CDR2 SMNVEV (reference sequence). V lost 3 bases, J lost 1 base, and 6 bases lay in between. For the CDR3, the DNA is TGTGCCAGCAGTTTTTTACAGAACACTGAAGCTTTCTTT. Translating gives CASSFLQNTEAFF.

The V call is TRBV2, the J call TRBJ2-3; 8 bases agree with TRBD2. Germline assignment: CDR1 SNHLY and CDR2 FYNNEI. J was trimmed by 2 bases and V by 2 bases; bases with no gene match: 6. The CDR3 is 16 amino acids. The CDR3 region is CASSESLAEVTDTQYF. The DNA of the CDR3 is TGTGCCAGCAGTGAATCACTAGCGGAAGTCACAGATACGCAGTATTTT.

The chain has TRBV7-2 and TRBJ1-5; D gene ambiguous. There are 15 residues in the CDR3. CDR1 is SGHTA, CDR2 FQGNSA, per germline. V was pared by 5 bases and J by 0 bases, with 11 bases between. CDR3 protein: CASSEDGYSNQPQHF. CDR3 bases: TGTGCCAGCAGCGAGGACGGCTATAGCAATCAGCCCCAGCATTTT.

The gene calls are TRBV2 and TRBJ2-3; D gene uncertain. The V end was cut by 2 bases, the J end by 0 bases, with 12 bases between. The CDR3 has 16 residues. Germline CDR1 SNHLY, CDR2 FYNNEI. The CDR3, as DNA: TGTGCCAGCAGTGAATCCGAGTTCCCTAGCACAGATACGCAGTATTTT. Protein: CASSESEFPSTDTQYF. The whole variable domain, filled in from reference TRBV2 and TRBJ2-3, reads EPEVTQTPSHQVTQMGQEVILRCVPISNHLYFYWYRQILGQKVEFLVSFYNNEISEKSEIFDDQFSVERPDGSNFTLKIRSTKLEDSAMYFCASSESEFPSTDTQYFGPGTRLTVL.

As for this clonotype: Germline and junction disagree at one end, which may indicate a read error. The V and J genes are TRBV4-2 and TRBJ2-3, with 9 nucleotides matching TRBD2. The CDR3 is made up of 16 amino acids. CDR1 is LGHNA, CDR2 YNFKEQ, per germline. CDR3 DNA: TGTGCCAGCAGCCAAGATGCAGCGGGGGGACCAGATACGCGGTATTTT. Its translation: CASSQDAAGGPDTRYF.

The gene calls are TRBV5-5 and TRBJ1-4; a possible D gene is TRBD1 (6 bases). The germline V gene has CDR1 SGHKS and CDR2 YYEKEE (reference sequence). This CDR3 region has 16 residues. V lost 4 bases and J 5 bases, leaving 18 bases between the germline ends. DNA for the CDR3: TGTGCCAGCAGCCCGGCCGGGGGCGAGACCAATGAAAAACTGTTTTTT. Its protein product is CASSPAGGETNEKLFF.

The chain recombines TRBV3-1 with TRBJ1-1; unclear D gene. Germline loops: CDR1 LGHDT, CDR2 YNNKEL (reference sequence). The V end lost 0 bases, the J end lost 7 bases, and 18 bases lay between the germline ends. The CDR3 contains 16 residues. Here the CDR3 DNA reads TGTGCCAGCAGCCAAGATCAAGGGTACGAGAGAGGTGAAGCTTTCTTT. Protein product: CASSQDQGYERGEAFF.

There are a few counts of this clonotype. The chain joins TRBV12-3 or TRBV12-4 to TRBJ2-7; D may be TRBD1 or TRBD2 (5 bases each). Trimming removed 6 bases at V and 2 bases at J, with 14 bases between. The CDR3 consists of 14 residues. This chain's CDR3 is CASSSGTETYEQYF. For the CDR3, the DNA is TGTGCCAGCAGCTCCGGGACGGAGACCTACGAGCAGTACTTC.

This sequence joins TRBV30 and TRBJ1-2, with a possible D match to TRBD1 (5 bases). The CDR3 spans 14 residues. CDR1 is GTSNPN, CDR2 SVGIG, per germline (reference sequence). Trimming removed 3 bases from V and 4 bases from J, with 15 bases in between. CDR3 nucleotides: TGTGCCTGGAGAGGAACCGGGACCCTCTATGGCTACACCTTC. Translated, it gives CAWRGTGTLYGYTF.

The chain couples TRBV6-5 to TRBJ2-7; a weak D match, TRBD2 (5 bases). The CDR3 extends over 14 amino acids. Per the germline V gene, CDR1 is MNHEY and CDR2 is SVGAGI. V was cut by 0 bases and J by 1 base, with 7 bases left in between. CDR3 nucleotides: TGTGCCAGCAGTTACTCTGAGGGTTCCTACGAGCAGTACTTC. It is translated as CASSYSEGSYEQYF.

This sequence joins TRBV7-2 and TRBJ1-2, with 8 bases matching TRBD1. V shed 2 bases, J shed 10 bases, and the junction held 6 bases outside the gene matches. CDR1 and CDR2 (germline): SGHTA, FQGNSA. The CDR3 sequence is 13 residues long. The CDR3 reads CASSLIGQGYYTF. For the CDR3, the DNA is TGTGCCAGCAGCTTAATTGGACAGGGTTACTACACCTTC.

CDR3 region: CASSWTGWDTEAFF. The CDR3 bases are TGTGCCAGCAGTTGGACAGGGTGGGACACTGAAGCTTTCTTT. The chain couples TRBV27 to TRBJ1-1, with 8 bases that match TRBD1. The germline CDR1 and CDR2 sequences are MNHEY and SMNVEV (reference sequence). The CDR3 runs 14 residues. V was pared by 4 bases and J by 3 bases, with 4 bases of the junction left unmatched.

The CDR3 sequence: CSARDPASYEQYF. As DNA, the CDR3 is TGCAGTGCTAGAGATCCGGCTAGCTACGAGCAGTACTTC. The chain joins TRBV20-1 to TRBJ2-7, with D hard to call. This CDR3 is 13 amino acids long. Germline lookup yields CDR1 DFQATT and CDR2 SNEGSKA (reference sequence). With 0 bases removed from V and 3 bases from J, the gap between germline ends came to 9 bases.

V usage is TRBV15 and J usage is TRBJ2-3; D unresolved. Germline values: CDR1 LNHNV, CDR2 YYDKDF (reference sequence). Between the trimmed V and J ends, which lost 8 bases and 0 bases, there was a span of 9 bases. This CDR3 is 13 amino acids long. The CDR3 nucleotides are TGTGCCACCCAGAGGAGTAGCACAGATACGCAGTATTTT. It translates to CATQRSSTDTQYF.